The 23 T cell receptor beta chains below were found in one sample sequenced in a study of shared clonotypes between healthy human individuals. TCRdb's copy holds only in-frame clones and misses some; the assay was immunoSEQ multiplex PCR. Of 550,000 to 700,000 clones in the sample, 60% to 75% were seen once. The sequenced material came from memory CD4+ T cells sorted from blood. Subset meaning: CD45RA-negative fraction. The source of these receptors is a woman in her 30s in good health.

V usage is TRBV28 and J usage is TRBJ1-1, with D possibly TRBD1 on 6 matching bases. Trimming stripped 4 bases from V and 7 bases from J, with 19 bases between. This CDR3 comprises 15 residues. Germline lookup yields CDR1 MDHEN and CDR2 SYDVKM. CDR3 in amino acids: CASSSTGKPPHEAFF. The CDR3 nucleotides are TGTGCCAGCAGTTCCACAGGGAAGCCCCCGCATGAAGCTTTCTTT.

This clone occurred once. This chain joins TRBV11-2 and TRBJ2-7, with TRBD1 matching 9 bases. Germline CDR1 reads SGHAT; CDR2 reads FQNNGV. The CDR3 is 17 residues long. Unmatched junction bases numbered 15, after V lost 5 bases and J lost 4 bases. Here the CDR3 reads CASSHPGETGGGYEQYF. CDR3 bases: TGTGCCAGCAGCCACCCTGGGGAGACAGGGGGGGGGTACGAGCAGTACTTC.

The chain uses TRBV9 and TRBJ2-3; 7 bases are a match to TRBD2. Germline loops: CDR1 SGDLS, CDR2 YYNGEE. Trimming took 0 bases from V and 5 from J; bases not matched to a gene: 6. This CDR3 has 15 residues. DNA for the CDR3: TGTGCCAGCAGCGTAGTAGCGGGTGGGATAGATACGCAGTATTTT. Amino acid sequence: CASSVVAGGIDTQYF. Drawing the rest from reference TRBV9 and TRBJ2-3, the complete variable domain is DSGVTQTPKHLITATGQRVTLRCSPRSGDLSVYWYQQSLDQGLQFLIQYYNGEERAKGNILERFSAQQFPDLHSELNLSSLELGDSALYFCASSVVAGGIDTQYFGPGTRLTVL.

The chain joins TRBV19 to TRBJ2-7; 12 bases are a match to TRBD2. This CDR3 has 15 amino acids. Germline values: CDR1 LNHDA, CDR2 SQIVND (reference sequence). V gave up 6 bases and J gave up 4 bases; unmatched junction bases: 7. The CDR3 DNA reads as TGTGCCAGTAGCAGAGGACTAGCGGGACCATACGAGCAGTACTTC. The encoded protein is CASSRGLAGPYEQYF.

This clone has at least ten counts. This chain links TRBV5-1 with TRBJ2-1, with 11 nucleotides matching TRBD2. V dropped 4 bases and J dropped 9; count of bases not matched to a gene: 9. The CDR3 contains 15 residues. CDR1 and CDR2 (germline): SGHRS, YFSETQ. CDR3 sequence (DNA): TGCGCCAGCAGCCCTGTAGCGGGAGGGCAAAGTGAGCAGTTCTTC. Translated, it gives CASSPVAGGQSEQFF.

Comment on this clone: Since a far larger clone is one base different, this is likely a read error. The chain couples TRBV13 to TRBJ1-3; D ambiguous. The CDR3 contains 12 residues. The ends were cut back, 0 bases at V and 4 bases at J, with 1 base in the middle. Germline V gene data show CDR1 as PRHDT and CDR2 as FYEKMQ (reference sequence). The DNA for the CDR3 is TGTGCCAGCAGCTTAGGAGGAAACACCATATATTTT. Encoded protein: CASSLGGNTIYF.

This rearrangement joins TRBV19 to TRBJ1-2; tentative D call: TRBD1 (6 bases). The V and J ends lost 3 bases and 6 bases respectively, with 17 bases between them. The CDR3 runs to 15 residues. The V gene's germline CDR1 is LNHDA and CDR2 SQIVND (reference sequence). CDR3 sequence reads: CASSIIPDSWDGYTF. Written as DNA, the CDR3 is TGTGCCAGTAGTATCATCCCGGACAGTTGGGATGGCTACACCTTC.

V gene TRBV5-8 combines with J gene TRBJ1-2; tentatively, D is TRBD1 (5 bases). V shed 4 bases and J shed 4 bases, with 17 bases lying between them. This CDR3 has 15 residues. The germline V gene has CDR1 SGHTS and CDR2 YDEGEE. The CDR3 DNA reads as TGTGCCAGCAGCCGGGGACTCGCGAAAATCTATGGCTACACCTTC. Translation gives CASSRGLAKIYGYTF.

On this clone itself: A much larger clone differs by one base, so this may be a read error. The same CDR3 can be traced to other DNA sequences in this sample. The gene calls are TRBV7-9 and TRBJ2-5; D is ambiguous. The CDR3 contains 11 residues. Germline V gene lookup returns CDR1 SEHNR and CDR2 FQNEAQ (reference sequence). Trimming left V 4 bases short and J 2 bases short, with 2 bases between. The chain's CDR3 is CASSSQETQYF. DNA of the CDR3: TGTGCCAGCAGCTCTCAAGAGACCCAGTACTTC.

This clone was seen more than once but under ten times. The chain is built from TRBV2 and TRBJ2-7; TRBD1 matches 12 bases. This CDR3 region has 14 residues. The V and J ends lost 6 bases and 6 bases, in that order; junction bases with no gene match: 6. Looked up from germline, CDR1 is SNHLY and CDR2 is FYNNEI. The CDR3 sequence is CASSEGQGAREQYF. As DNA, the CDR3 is TGTGCCAGCAGCGAGGGACAGGGGGCGCGCGAGCAGTACTTC.

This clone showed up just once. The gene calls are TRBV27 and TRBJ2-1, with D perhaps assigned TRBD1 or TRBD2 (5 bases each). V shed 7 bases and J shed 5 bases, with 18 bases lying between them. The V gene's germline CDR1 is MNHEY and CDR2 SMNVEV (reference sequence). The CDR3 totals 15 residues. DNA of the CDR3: TGTGCCAGCAAGATCCGGGACCACCTAGACAATGAGCAGTTCTTC. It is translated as CASKIRDHLDNEQFF.

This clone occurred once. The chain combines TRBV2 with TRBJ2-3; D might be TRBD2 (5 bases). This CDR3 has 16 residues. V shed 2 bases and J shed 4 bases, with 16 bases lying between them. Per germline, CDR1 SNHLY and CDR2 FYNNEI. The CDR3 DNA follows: TGTGCCAGCAGTGAACTTTCCAGCGGAACTGCAGATACGCAGTATTTT. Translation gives CASSELSSGTADTQYF. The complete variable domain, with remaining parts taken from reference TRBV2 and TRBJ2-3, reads EPEVTQTPSHQVTQMGQEVILRCVPISNHLYFYWYRQILGQKVEFLVSFYNNEISEKSEIFDDQFSVERPDGSNFTLKIRSTKLEDSAMYFCASSELSSGTADTQYFGPGTRLTVL.

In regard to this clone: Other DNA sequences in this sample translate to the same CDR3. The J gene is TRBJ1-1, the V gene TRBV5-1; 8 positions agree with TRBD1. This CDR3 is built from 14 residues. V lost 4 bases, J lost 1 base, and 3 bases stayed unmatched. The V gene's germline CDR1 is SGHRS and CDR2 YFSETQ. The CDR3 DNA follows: TGCGCCAGCAGCCGGACAGGGAGGAACACTGAAGCTTTCTTT. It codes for CASSRTGRNTEAFF.

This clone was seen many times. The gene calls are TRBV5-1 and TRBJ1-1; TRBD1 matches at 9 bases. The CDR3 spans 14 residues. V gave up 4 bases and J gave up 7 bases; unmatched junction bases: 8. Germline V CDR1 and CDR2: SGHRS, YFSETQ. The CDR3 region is CASSLGQGKGEAFF. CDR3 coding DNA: TGCGCCAGCAGCCTTGGACAGGGGAAGGGTGAAGCTTTCTTT.

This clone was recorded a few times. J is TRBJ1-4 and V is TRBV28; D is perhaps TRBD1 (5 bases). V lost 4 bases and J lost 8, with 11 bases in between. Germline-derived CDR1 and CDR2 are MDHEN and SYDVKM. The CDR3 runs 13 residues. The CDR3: CASSSSGREKLFF. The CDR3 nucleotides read TGTGCCAGCAGTTCCTCAGGGAGGGAAAAACTGTTTTTT.

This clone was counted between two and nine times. CDR3 DNA: TGTGCCAGCACCCAATCGGACAGGGTCAATGAGCAGTTCTTC. This encodes CASTQSDRVNEQFF. V and J are TRBV7-9 and TRBJ2-1, with TRBD1 matching over 8 bases. Per the germline V gene, CDR1 is SEHNR and CDR2 is FQNEAQ (reference sequence). The CDR3 runs 14 residues. The J segment lost 6 bases and the V segment lost 7 bases, leaving 8 bases of the junction unmatched.

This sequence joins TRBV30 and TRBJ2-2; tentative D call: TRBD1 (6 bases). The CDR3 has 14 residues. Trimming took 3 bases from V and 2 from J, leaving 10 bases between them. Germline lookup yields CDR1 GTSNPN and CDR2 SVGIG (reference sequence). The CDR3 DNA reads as TGTGCCTGGAGAAGGACAGTAAACACCGGGGAGCTGTTTTTT. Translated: CAWRRTVNTGELFF.

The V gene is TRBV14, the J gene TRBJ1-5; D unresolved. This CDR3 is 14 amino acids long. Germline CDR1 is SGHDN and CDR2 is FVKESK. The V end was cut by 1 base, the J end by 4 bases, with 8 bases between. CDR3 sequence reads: CASSQVGSNQPQHF. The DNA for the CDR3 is TGTGCCAGCAGCCAAGTGGGATCTAATCAGCCCCAGCATTTT.

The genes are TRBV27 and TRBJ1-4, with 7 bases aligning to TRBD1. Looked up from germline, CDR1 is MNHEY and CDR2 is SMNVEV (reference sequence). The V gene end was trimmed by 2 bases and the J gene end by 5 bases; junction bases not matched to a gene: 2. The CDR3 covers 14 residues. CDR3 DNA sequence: TGTGCCAGCAGTTTACAGGGGGAGAATGAAAAACTGTTTTTT. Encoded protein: CASSLQGENEKLFF.

Written as DNA, the CDR3 is TGCAGCGTTGAAGCATGGCAGGGTAATGAAAAACTGTTTTTT. This gives the protein CSVEAWQGNEKLFF. This sequence joins TRBV29-1 and TRBJ1-4, with a weak D call TRBD1 (5 bases). Germline V lookup: CDR1 SQVTM, CDR2 ANQGSEA. V lost 1 base to trimming and J lost 4 bases, with 10 bases between them. The CDR3 is made up of 14 amino acids.

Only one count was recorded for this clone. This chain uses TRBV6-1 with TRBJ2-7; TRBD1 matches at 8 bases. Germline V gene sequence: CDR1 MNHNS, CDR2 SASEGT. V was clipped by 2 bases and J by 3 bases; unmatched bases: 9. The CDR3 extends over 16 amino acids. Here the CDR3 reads CASSESTRTGYYEQYF. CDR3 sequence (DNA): TGTGCCAGCAGTGAATCCACGAGGACAGGGTACTACGAGCAGTACTTC.

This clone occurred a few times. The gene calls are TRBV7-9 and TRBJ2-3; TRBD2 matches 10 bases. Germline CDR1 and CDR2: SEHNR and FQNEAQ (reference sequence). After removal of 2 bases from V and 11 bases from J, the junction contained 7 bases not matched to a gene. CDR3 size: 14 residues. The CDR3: CASSLRLAGPQQYF. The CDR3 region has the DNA TGTGCCAGCAGCTTAAGACTAGCGGGCCCCCAGCAGTATTTT. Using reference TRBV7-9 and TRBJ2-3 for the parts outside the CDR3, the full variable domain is DTGVSQNPRHKITKRGQNVTFRCDPISEHNRLYWYRQTLGQGPEFLTYFQNEAQLEKSRLLSDRFSAERPKGSFSTLEIQRTEQGDSAMYLCASSLRLAGPQQYFGPGTRLTVL.

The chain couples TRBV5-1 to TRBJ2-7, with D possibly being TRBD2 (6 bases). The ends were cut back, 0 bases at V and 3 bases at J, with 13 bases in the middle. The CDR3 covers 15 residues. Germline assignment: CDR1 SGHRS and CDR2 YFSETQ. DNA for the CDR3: TGCGCCAGCAGCTTGGGGTCTAGCGCGAACTACGAGCAGTACTTC. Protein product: CASSLGSSANYEQYF. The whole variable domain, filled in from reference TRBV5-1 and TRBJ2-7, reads KAGVTQTPRYLIKTRGQQVTLSCSPISGHRSVSWYQQTPGQGLQFLFEYFSETQRNKGNFPGRFSGRQFSNSRSEMNVSTLELGDSALYLCASSLGSSANYEQYFGPGTRLTVT.